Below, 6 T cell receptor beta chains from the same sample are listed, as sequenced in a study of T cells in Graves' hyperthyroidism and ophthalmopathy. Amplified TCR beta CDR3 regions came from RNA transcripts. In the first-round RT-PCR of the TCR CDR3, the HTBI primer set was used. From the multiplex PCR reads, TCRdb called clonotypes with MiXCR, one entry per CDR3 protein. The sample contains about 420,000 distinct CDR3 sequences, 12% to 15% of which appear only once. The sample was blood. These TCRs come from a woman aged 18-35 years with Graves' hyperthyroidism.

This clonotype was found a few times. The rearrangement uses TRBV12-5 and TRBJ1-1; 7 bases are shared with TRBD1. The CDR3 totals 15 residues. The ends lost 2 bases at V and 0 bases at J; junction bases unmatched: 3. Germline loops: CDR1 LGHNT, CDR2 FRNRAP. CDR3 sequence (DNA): TGTGCTAGTGGTTTGACAGGGGCCCTGAACACTGAAGCTTTCTTT. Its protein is CASGLTGALNTEAFF.

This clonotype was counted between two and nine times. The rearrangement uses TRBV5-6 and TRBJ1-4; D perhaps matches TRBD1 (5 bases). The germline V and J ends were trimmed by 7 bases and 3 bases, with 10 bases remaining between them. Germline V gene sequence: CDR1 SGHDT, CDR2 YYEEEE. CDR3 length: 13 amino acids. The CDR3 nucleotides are TGTGCCAGCGCTCAGGGTTCTAATGAAAAACTGTTTTTT. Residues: CASAQGSNEKLFF.

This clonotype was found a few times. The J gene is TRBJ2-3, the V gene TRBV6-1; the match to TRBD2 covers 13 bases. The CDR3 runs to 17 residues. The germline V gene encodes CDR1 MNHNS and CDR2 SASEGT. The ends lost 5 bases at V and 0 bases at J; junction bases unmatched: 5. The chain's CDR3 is CASSSWTSGSSTDTQYF. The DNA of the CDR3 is TGTGCCAGCAGTTCCTGGACTAGCGGGAGTAGCACAGATACGCAGTATTTT.

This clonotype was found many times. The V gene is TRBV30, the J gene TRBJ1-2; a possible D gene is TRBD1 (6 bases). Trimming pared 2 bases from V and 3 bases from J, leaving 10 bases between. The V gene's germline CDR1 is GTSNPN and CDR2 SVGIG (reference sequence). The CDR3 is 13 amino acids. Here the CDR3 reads CAWSQGFDYGYTF. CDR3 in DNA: TGTGCCTGGAGTCAGGGGTTCGACTATGGCTACACCTTC.

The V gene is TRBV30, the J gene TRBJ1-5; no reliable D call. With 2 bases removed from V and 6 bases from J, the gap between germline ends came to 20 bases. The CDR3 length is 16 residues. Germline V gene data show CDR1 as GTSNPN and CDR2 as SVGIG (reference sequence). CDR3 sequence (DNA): TGTGCCTGGAGTCCCAACCCGTGGGGAACTGGTCAGCCCCAGCATTTT. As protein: CAWSPNPWGTGQPQHF.

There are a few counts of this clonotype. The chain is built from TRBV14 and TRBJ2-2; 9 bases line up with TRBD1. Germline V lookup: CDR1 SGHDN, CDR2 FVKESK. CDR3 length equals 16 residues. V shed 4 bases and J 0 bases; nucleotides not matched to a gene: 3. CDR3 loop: CASSRTGGSNTGELFF. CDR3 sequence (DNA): TGTGCCAGCAGCCGTACAGGGGGCTCGAACACCGGGGAGCTGTTTTTT.